Listed below are T cell receptor beta chains from one sample, sequenced in a study of neoadjuvant anti-PD-1 for oral cavity cancer. Only in-frame clones appear in the TCRdb table, and some are missing; sequencing was by immunoSEQ multiplex PCR. The data contain 5,500 to 7,500 clones, roughly three quarters of them singletons. The specimen was PBMCs, collected before nivolumab (anti-PD-1) treatment. The receptors were sampled from a person aged 40-85 years with oral cavity squamous cell carcinoma. CDR3s include the opening cysteine and the closing phenylalanine or tryptophan. Each record gives: D gene, V gene, clone size, J gene, CDR3 protein, CDR3 DNA. The D gene is left open where the match is weak. Part of the rows lack a size; the others show once, few, many or a class for expanded clones.

NA	TRBV28	NA	TRBJ2-5	CASSFLLEGGGQETQYF	TGTGCCAGCAGTTTTCTCCTTGAGGGAGGAGGCCAAGAGACCCAGTACTTC
NA	TRBV7-8	NA	TRBJ2-7	CASSTGQLATYEQYF	TGTGCCAGCAGCACAGGACAGTTGGCTACCTACGAGCAGTACTTC
NA	TRBV18	NA	TRBJ2-3	CASSPPGAADTQYF	TGTGCCAGCTCACCACCCGGGGCCGCAGATACGCAGTATTTT
NA	TRBV18	NA	TRBJ1-5	CASSPLAGVSGNQPQHF	TGTGCCAGCTCACCGCTGGCAGGGGTGAGCGGCAATCAGCCCCAGCATTTT
NA	TRBV4-3	NA	TRBJ1-1	CASSQGSQSEAFF	TGCGCCAGCAGCCAAGGGTCACAAAGTGAAGCTTTCTTT
NA	TRBV2	NA	TRBJ1-1	CASSPGQFMNTEAFF	TGTGCCAGCAGTCCAGGACAGTTCATGAACACTGAAGCTTTCTTT
NA	TRBV9	few	TRBJ1-2	CASTEGQGRYGYTF	TGTGCCAGCACGGAGGGTCAGGGCCGCTATGGCTACACCTTC
NA	TRBV9	few	TRBJ2-2	CASSAYTGELFF	TGTGCCAGCAGCGCGTACACCGGGGAGCTGTTTTTT
NA	TRBV5-1	NA	TRBJ2-1	CASSLEVGIEQFF	TGCGCCAGCAGCTTGGAAGTAGGGATTGAGCAGTTCTTC
NA	TRBV4-3	NA	TRBJ2-1	CASSRGRTEGWNEQFF	TGCGCCAGCAGCCGCGGACGCACGGAGGGGTGGAATGAGCAGTTCTTC
TRBD2	TRBV11-2	NA	TRBJ2-1	CASSLALAGVNEQFF	TGTGCCAGCAGCTTAGCACTAGCGGGGGTGAATGAGCAGTTCTTC
NA	TRBV19	few	TRBJ1-3	CASSINRSSGNTIYF	TGTGCCAGTAGTATCAATCGGAGCTCTGGAAACACCATATATTTT
NA	TRBV5-1	NA	TRBJ2-5	CASSASGLQEEAQYF	TGCGCCAGCAGCGCCTCCGGCCTCCAAGAAGAAGCCCAGTACTTC
NA	TRBV30	NA	TRBJ1-1	CAWGAGATNTEAFF	TGTGCCTGGGGGGCAGGGGCGACGAACACTGAAGCTTTCTTT
NA	TRBV4-2	NA	TRBJ2-6	CASSRKTGAGANVLTF	TGTGCCAGCAGCCGAAAAACGGGGGCTGGGGCCAACGTCCTGACTTTC
NA	TRBV27	few	TRBJ2-7	CASSPHGGETYEQYF	TGTGCCAGCAGTCCCCACGGGGGCGAGACCTACGAGCAGTACTTC
TRBD1	TRBV11-2	NA	TRBJ1-1	CASSPGTGGAVGF	TGTGCCAGCAGCCCCGGGACAGGGGGCGCGGTGGGCTTT
NA	TRBV10-1	few	TRBJ1-5	CASSPGSGNQPQHF	TGCGCCAGCAGTCCGGGGTCTGGAAATCAGCCCCAGCATTTT
TRBD1	TRBV6-1	NA	TRBJ1-5	CASSGTGFQPQHF	TGTGCCAGCAGTGGGACAGGGTTTCAGCCCCAGCATTTT
NA	TRBV11-2	few	TRBJ1-1	CASSLGPGGVEEAFF	TGTGCCAGCAGCTTAGGCCCAGGAGGGGTCGAGGAAGCTTTCTTT
TRBD1	TRBV29-1	NA	TRBJ1-2	CITISGQGANYGYTF	TGCATTACAATCTCTGGACAGGGGGCGAACTATGGCTACACCTTC
NA	TRBV7-9	NA	TRBJ2-3	CASSVDRFTSTDTQYF	TGTGCCAGCAGCGTCGACCGATTTACTAGCACAGATACGCAGTATTTT
NA	TRBV30	once	TRBJ2-7	CAWSVGEINEQYF	TGTGCCTGGAGTGTGGGGGAGATAAACGAGCAGTACTTC
NA	TRBV11-3	NA	TRBJ2-5	CASSLRETQYF	TGTGCCAGCAGCTTAAGGGAGACCCAGTACTTC
NA	TRBV11-3	NA	TRBJ2-2	CASSLETGELFF	TGTGCCAGCAGCTTAGAAACCGGGGAGCTGTTTTTT
NA	TRBV5-6	NA	TRBJ2-1	CASSLRTVAYNEQFF	TGTGCCAGCAGCTTGCGGACGGTTGCCTACAATGAGCAGTTCTTC
TRBD2	TRBV18	NA	TRBJ2-7	CASSPPGSGGFYEQYF	TGTGCCAGCTCACCACCTGGGAGCGGGGGCTTCTACGAGCAGTACTTC
NA	TRBV9	NA	TRBJ2-3	CASSVGGGDTQYF	TGTGCCAGCAGCGTAGGGGGGGGCGATACGCAGTATTTT
TRBD1	TRBV29-1	NA	TRBJ2-7	CSTRDGTGGFSEQYF	TGCAGTACCCGAGATGGGACAGGGGGCTTTAGCGAGCAGTACTTC
NA	TRBV7-5	NA	TRBJ2-3	CARTSGGLGTDTQYF	TGTGCCAGAACCAGCGGTGGTCTCGGCACAGATACGCAGTATTTT
NA	TRBV9	NA	TRBJ2-3	CASSVGSGADTQYF	TGTGCCAGCAGCGTAGGATCGGGGGCAGATACGCAGTATTTT
NA	TRBV4-1	NA	TRBJ2-3	CASSVEGSVTDTQYF	TGCGCCAGCAGCGTGGAGGGGAGTGTCACAGATACGCAGTATTTT
NA	TRBV30	NA	TRBJ1-6	CAWIPRLGVSPLHF	TGTGCCTGGATTCCACGCCTGGGGGTTTCACCCCTCCACTTT
TRBD1	TRBV5-4	NA	TRBJ2-1	CASSFLQGYNEQFF	TGTGCCAGCAGCTTCTTACAGGGGTACAATGAGCAGTTCTTC
NA	TRBV4-1	few	TRBJ2-7	CASSQADSGLGAYEQYF	TGCGCCAGCAGCCAAGCCGACAGCGGGTTGGGAGCCTACGAGCAGTACTTC
NA	TRBV29-1	NA	TRBJ2-3	CSVSTDTQYF	TGCAGCGTTAGCACAGATACGCAGTATTTT
NA	TRBV7-8	NA	TRBJ1-1	CASSLSSTEAFF	TGTGCCAGCAGCTTATCGAGCACTGAAGCTTTCTTT
TRBD1	TRBV5-1	NA	TRBJ1-2	CASSPGQESYGYTF	TGCGCCAGCAGCCCGGGACAGGAGTCCTATGGCTACACCTTC
TRBD1	TRBV7-9	NA	TRBJ2-1	CASSSGTADNEQFF	TGTGCCAGCAGCTCCGGGACAGCGGACAATGAGCAGTTCTTC
NA	TRBV6-5	NA	TRBJ1-1	CASRRGVSTEAFF	TGTGCCAGCAGAAGGGGGGTGTCCACTGAAGCTTTCTTT